This section outlines one T cell receptor beta chain sequence together with its context. V was pared by 5 bases and J by 4 bases, with 12 bases between. This CDR3 region has 14 residues. Germline V lookup: CDR1 LNHDA, CDR2 SQIVND (reference sequence). The sample comes from a study of T cell changes during pregnancy in multiple sclerosis. Clones were read by immunoSEQ multiplex PCR, and TCRdb kept only the in-frame ones, dropping some. The top ten hold about 0.24% of the sample, which has approximately 53,000 clones, 85% to 95% seen once. Sequencing used CD4+ T cells from peripheral blood mononuclear cells, obtained in the second trimester of pregnancy. The TCR comes from a female donor with multiple sclerosis, enrolled in a pregnancy study. The chain recombines TRBV19 with TRBJ2-1, with D perhaps matching TRBD1 (6 bases). In DNA, the CDR3 is TGTGCCAGTAGTGAAAGGACAGAGTACAATGAGCAGTTCTTC. It specifies CASSERTEYNEQFF.